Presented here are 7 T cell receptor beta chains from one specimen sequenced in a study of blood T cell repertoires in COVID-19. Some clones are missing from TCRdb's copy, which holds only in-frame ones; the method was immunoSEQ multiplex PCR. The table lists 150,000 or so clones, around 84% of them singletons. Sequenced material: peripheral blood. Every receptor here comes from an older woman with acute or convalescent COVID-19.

CDR3 DNA sequence: TGTGCCATCAGTCTGAACGCGGATGGCTACACCTTC. This gives the protein CAISLNADGYTF. V gene TRBV10-3 combines with J gene TRBJ1-2; D gene ambiguous. Per germline, CDR1 ENHRY and CDR2 SYGVKD. V lost 5 bases and J lost 6, with 10 bases in between. This CDR3 has 12 residues.

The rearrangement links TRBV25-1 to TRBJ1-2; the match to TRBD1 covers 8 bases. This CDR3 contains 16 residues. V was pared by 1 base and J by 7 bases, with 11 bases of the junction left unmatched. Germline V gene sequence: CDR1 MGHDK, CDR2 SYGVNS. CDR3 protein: CASSEWSQGAVSGYTF. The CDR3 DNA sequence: TGTGCCAGCAGTGAATGGAGCCAGGGGGCAGTCTCTGGCTACACCTTC.

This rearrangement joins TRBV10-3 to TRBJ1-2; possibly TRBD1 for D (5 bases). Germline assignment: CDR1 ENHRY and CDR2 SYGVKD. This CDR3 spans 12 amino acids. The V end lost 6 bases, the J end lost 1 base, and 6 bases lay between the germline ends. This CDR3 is CAIRGGNYGYTF. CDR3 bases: TGTGCCATCAGGGGGGGTAACTATGGCTACACCTTC.

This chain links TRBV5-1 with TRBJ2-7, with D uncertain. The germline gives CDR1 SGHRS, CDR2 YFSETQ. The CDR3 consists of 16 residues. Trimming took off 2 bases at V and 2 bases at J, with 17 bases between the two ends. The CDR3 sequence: CASSFSLQQPAYEQYF. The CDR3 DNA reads TGCGCCAGCAGCTTTAGCCTTCAGCAGCCAGCCTACGAGCAGTACTTC.

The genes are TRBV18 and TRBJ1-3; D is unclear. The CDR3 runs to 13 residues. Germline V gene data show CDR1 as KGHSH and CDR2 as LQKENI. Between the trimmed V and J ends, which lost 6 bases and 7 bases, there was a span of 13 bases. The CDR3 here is CASSPNQRNTIYF. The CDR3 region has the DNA TGTGCCAGCTCCCCCAACCAGCGGAACACCATATATTTT. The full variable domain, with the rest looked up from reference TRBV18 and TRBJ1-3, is NAGVMQNPRHLVRRRGQEARLRCSPMKGHSHVYWYRQLPEEGLKFMVYLQKENIIDESGMPKERFSAEFPKEGPSILRIQQVVRGDSAAYFCASSPNQRNTIYFGEGSWLTVV.

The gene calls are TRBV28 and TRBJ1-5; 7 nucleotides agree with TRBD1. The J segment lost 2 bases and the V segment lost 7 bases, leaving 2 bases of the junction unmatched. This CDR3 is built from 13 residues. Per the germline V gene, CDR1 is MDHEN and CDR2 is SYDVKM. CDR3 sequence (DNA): TGTGCCAGCACCCAGGGGGGCAATCAGCCCCAGCATTTT. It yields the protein CASTQGGNQPQHF.

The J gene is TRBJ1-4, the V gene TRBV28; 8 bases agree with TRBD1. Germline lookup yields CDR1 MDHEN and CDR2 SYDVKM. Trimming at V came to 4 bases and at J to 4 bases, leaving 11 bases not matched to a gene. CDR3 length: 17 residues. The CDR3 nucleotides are TGTGCCAGCAGTTCACGAGCCGGACAGGGCATTAATGAAAAACTGTTTTTT. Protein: CASSSRAGQGINEKLFF.